This record concerns one T cell receptor (beta chain) sequence. The antigen remains undetermined. Study-level findings and limits: In terms of TCR gene usage, tumor memory CD4+ T cells clustered together with blood and lymph node memory CD4+ cells, as well as with lymph node naive CD4+ cells. Whole repertoires were not studied in the larger cohort, only one V-J beta rearrangement.

V gave up 4 bases and J gave up 13 bases; unmatched junction bases: 9. The V gene's germline CDR1 is SGHDN and CDR2 FVKESK. The length of the CDR3 is 13 residues. Full-length variable regions came from constant-region reverse primers plus semi-nested Nested Universal Primer A PCR. TCRdb independently ran MiXCR on the 5' RACE reads; one entry per CDR3 protein. This sample has approximately 47,000 distinct CDR3 sequences, with 25% to 30% found just once. Material: naive CD4+ T cells sorted from blood. The subset: naive CD4+ T cells, CD4+CD45RA+CD25-. The sequence came from a female donor with breast cancer. The chain employs TRBV14 and TRBJ2-1, with 8 bases identical to TRBD1. The CDR3 DNA sequence: TGTGCCAGCAGCCTCCCTAATACAGGGGGTCAGTTCTTC. This codes for CASSLPNTGGQFF.